These 25 T cell receptor beta chains were sequenced from one sample in a study of cytomegalovirus exposure and HLA in healthy donors. Primers: 60 Vbeta forward and 13 Jbeta reverse. Using immunoSEQ multiplex PCR, the repertoire was profiled, and TCRdb retains in-frame clones only, with some absent. The sample lists under 200,000 clones, around 82% occurring once. The sequenced material came from PBMCs. The receptor source for this set is a man in his forties or fifties in good health and CMV-seropositive.

This chain connects TRBV7-2 to TRBJ2-3, with a weak D call TRBD1 (5 bases). The germline CDR1 and CDR2 sequences are SGHTA and FQGNSA. V dropped 1 base and J dropped 6 bases, with 14 bases sitting between them. This CDR3 contains 15 residues. DNA of the CDR3: TGTGCCAGCAGCTTAGATGGCCCAGGGTGGGATACGCAGTATTTT. This translates into CASSLDGPGWDTQYF.

The rearrangement links TRBV6-1 to TRBJ2-7; D may be TRBD1 (6 bases). This CDR3 contains 13 residues. The V gene's germline CDR1 is MNHNS and CDR2 SASEGT. Deletions cut 6 bases from V and 2 bases from J, with 11 bases between. The CDR3 reads CASRKTGTYEQYF. CDR3 sequence (DNA): TGTGCCAGCAGGAAAACAGGGACCTACGAGCAGTACTTC.

Concerning this clone: Other nucleotide sequences in the sample specify the same CDR3. The chain recombines TRBV9 with TRBJ2-3; 9 bases are shared with TRBD2. The CDR3 runs 15 residues. Per the germline V gene, CDR1 is SGDLS and CDR2 is YYNGEE. After removal of 2 bases from V and 1 base from J, the junction contained 2 bases not matched to a gene. The CDR3: CASSVLAGGTDTQYF. DNA for the CDR3: TGTGCCAGCAGCGTCTTAGCGGGAGGCACAGATACGCAGTATTTT.

The rearrangement uses TRBV7-9 and TRBJ2-6, with D uncertain. V lost 5 bases, J lost 4 bases, and 12 bases lay in between. Germline V lookup: CDR1 SEHNR, CDR2 FQNEAQ (reference sequence). The CDR3 sequence is 15 residues long. The CDR3 sequence is CASSPRPKGANVLTF. Written as DNA, the CDR3 is TGTGCCAGCAGCCCTAGACCTAAAGGGGCCAACGTCCTGACTTTC.

CDR3 sequence reads: CASSPPQPGSSYEQYF. CDR3 DNA: TGTGCCAGCTCACCACCGCAACCGGGTAGCTCCTACGAGCAGTACTTC. V gene TRBV18 combines with J gene TRBJ2-7; D is unclear. The V end was cut by 0 bases, the J end by 0 bases, with 12 bases between. The CDR3 contains 16 residues. Germline values: CDR1 KGHSH, CDR2 LQKENI.

This clone is a singleton in its sample. The chain has TRBV25-1 and TRBJ2-1; 8 bases align to TRBD2. The CDR3 has 17 residues. The J segment lost 0 bases and the V segment lost 3 bases, leaving 7 bases of the junction unmatched. Germline assignment: CDR1 MGHDK and CDR2 SYGVNS. The CDR3 coding sequence is TGTGCCAGCAGTGAGGCGCTAGCGGGCAACTCCTACAATGAGCAGTTCTTC. It codes for CASSEALAGNSYNEQFF. Together with reference TRBV25-1 and TRBJ2-1, the CDR3 gives the full variable domain: EADIYQTPRYLVIGTGKKITLECSQTMGHDKMYWYQQDPGMELHLIHYSYGVNSTEKGDLSSESTVSRIRTEHFPLTLESARPSHTSQYLCASSEALAGNSYNEQFFGPGTRLTVL.

This chain joins TRBV25-1 and TRBJ1-4; TRBD1 aligns across 7 bases. Germline CDR1 and CDR2: MGHDK and SYGVNS. This CDR3 spans 15 amino acids. The ends lost 5 bases at V and 3 bases at J; junction bases unmatched: 6. The CDR3 coding sequence is TGTGCCAGCAGTAACCCCGGGACAGCTAATGAAAAACTGTTTTTT. Translation gives CASSNPGTANEKLFF.

This chain links TRBV28 with TRBJ2-7, with 9 bases identical to TRBD2. The CDR3 is 15 amino acids. CDR1 and CDR2 (germline): MDHEN, SYDVKM. Losses at the gene ends were 6 bases for V and 0 bases for J; bases not matched to a gene: 6. This chain's CDR3 is CASSSSGTISYEQYF. As DNA, the CDR3 is TGTGCCAGCAGCTCTAGCGGGACCATCTCCTACGAGCAGTACTTC.

The chain joins TRBV9 to TRBJ2-3; 9 bases fit TRBD2. Looked up from germline, CDR1 is SGDLS and CDR2 is YYNGEE. The CDR3 runs 18 residues. J gave up 1 base and V 0 bases, and 9 bases lay outside the gene matches. The CDR3 nucleotides are TGTGCCAGCAGCGTAGGGGGACTAGCAACCCTCGGCACAGATACGCAGTATTTT. Translating it yields CASSVGGLATLGTDTQYF.

V is TRBV27 and J is TRBJ2-7; 9 bases are a match to TRBD1. Germline V gives CDR1 MNHEY, CDR2 SMNVEV (reference sequence). The length of the CDR3 is 15 residues. After removal of 3 bases from V and 3 bases from J, the junction contained 6 bases not matched to a gene. CDR3 sequence reads: CASSFQTGGRYEQYF. CDR3 bases: TGTGCCAGCAGTTTCCAGACAGGGGGACGCTACGAGCAGTACTTC.

The chain is built from TRBV30 and TRBJ1-1; the D gene is possibly TRBD1 (6 bases). CDR1 GTSNPN and CDR2 SVGIG come from the germline V gene (reference sequence). The CDR3 is 13 amino acids. Trimming removed 2 bases from V and 6 bases from J, with 13 bases in between. The CDR3 is CAWSRAGASEAFF. The CDR3 DNA follows: TGTGCCTGGAGTCGGGCAGGGGCATCTGAAGCTTTCTTT. The full variable domain, with the rest looked up from reference TRBV30 and TRBJ1-1, is SQTIHQWPATLVQPVGSPLSLECTVEGTSNPNLYWYRQAAGRGLQLLFYSVGIGQISSEVPQNLSASRPQDRQFILSSKKLLLSDSGFYLCAWSRAGASEAFFGQGTRLTVV.

The chain joins TRBV11-2 to TRBJ1-3; D gene ambiguous. In germline, CDR1 is SGHAT, CDR2 FQNNGV. V lost 2 bases and J lost 0, with 5 bases in between. The CDR3 runs 14 residues. CDR3 region: CASSLSFSGNTIYF. The CDR3 coding sequence is TGTGCCAGCAGCTTATCCTTCTCTGGAAACACCATATATTTT.

The rearrangement uses TRBV2 and TRBJ2-2; D perhaps matches TRBD1 (7 bases). Germline lookup yields CDR1 SNHLY and CDR2 FYNNEI. Trimming stripped 7 bases from V and 5 bases from J, with 17 bases between. This CDR3 spans 15 amino acids. The CDR3 here is CASNPRTGGTGELFF. CDR3 DNA sequence: TGTGCCAGCAACCCCCGGACAGGAGGGACCGGGGAGCTGTTTTTT.

The chain joins TRBV6-5 to TRBJ2-1; TRBD2 matches 9 bases. CDR3 length equals 14 residues. V was clipped by 6 bases and J by 9 bases; unmatched bases: 9. The V gene's germline CDR1 is MNHEY and CDR2 SVGAGI. The CDR3 reads CASRQGTSRGEQFF. CDR3 DNA: TGTGCCAGCAGACAAGGGACTAGCCGGGGTGAGCAGTTCTTC.

The chain uses TRBV7-6 and TRBJ1-5; 7 nucleotides line up with TRBD1. The CDR3 spans 13 residues. Germline V gene lookup returns CDR1 SGHVS and CDR2 FNYEAQ. V lost 5 bases to trimming and J lost 4 bases; unmatched junction nucleotides: 2. As DNA, the CDR3 is TGTGCCAGCAGCCCGACAGGGAATCAGCCCCAGCATTTT. Translation gives CASSPTGNQPQHF.

This clone was picked up one time. The germline gene is not matched at one end of the junction; a read error may be the cause. This sequence joins TRBV2 and TRBJ2-5; 9 nucleotides line up with TRBD1. Germline-derived CDR1 and CDR2 are SNHLY and FYNNEI. This CDR3 spans 14 amino acids. The CDR3: CASSDRTGAETRYF. CDR3 in DNA: TGTGCCAGCAGTGACCGGACAGGGGCAGAGACCCGGTACTTC.

This clone was counted between two and nine times. This sequence joins TRBV19 and TRBJ1-2, with 9 nucleotides matching TRBD1. Losses at the gene ends were 6 bases for V and 4 bases for J; bases not matched to a gene: 6. Germline V gene sequence: CDR1 LNHDA, CDR2 SQIVND (reference sequence). The CDR3 is 14 residues long. CDR3 protein: CASRDRGFGYGYTF. The CDR3 bases are TGTGCCAGTAGGGACAGGGGATTTGGCTATGGCTACACCTTC. The full variable domain, with the rest looked up from reference TRBV19 and TRBJ1-2, is DGGITQSPKYLFRKEGQNVTLSCEQNLNHDAMYWYRQDPGQGLRLIYYSQIVNDFQKGDIAEGYSVSREKKESFPLTVTSAQKNPTAFYLCASRDRGFGYGYTFGSGTRLTVV.

The chain employs TRBV6-6 and TRBJ1-4, with no clear D. The germline CDR1 and CDR2 sequences are MNHNY and SVGAGI (reference sequence). V shed 4 bases and J shed 16 bases, with 19 bases lying between them. This CDR3 contains 13 residues. The CDR3 region is CASSSIPDIARFF. CDR3 DNA: TGTGCCAGCAGTTCCATCCCTGACATTGCGCGGTTTTTT.

The genes are TRBV25-1 and TRBJ1-1; D is ambiguous. The CDR3 length is 14 residues. Germline V gene lookup returns CDR1 MGHDK and CDR2 SYGVNS. Trimming stripped 3 bases from V and 6 bases from J, with 14 bases between. The CDR3 spells CASSEAGRVAEAFF. The CDR3 DNA sequence: TGTGCCAGCAGTGAGGCGGGGAGGGTCGCTGAAGCTTTCTTT.

The chain is built from TRBV27 and TRBJ1-5, with 11 bases aligning to TRBD1. Germline V gene lookup returns CDR1 MNHEY and CDR2 SMNVEV (reference sequence). This CDR3 contains 15 residues. V lost 6 bases, J lost 1 base, and 2 bases stayed unmatched. The CDR3 DNA follows: TGTGCCAGCAGAGGGACAGGGGGAAGCAATCAGCCCCAGCATTTT. Protein sequence: CASRGTGGSNQPQHF.

The chain has TRBV6-5 and TRBJ2-5; no reliable D call. V dropped 5 bases and J dropped 3 bases, with 13 bases sitting between them. Germline V gene sequence: CDR1 MNHEY, CDR2 SVGAGI. This CDR3 spans 14 amino acids. The CDR3 DNA is TGTGCCAGCAGTGACATGGGTGTAAAAGAGACCCAGTACTTC. Its protein is CASSDMGVKETQYF.

The genes are TRBV5-1 and TRBJ1-5; 7 bases fit TRBD1. The J segment lost 6 bases and the V segment lost 5 bases, leaving 5 bases of the junction unmatched. Germline lookup yields CDR1 SGHRS and CDR2 YFSETQ. The CDR3 is 13 amino acids. CDR3 region: CASSVSGGQPQHF. CDR3 nucleotides: TGCGCCAGCAGTGTTTCAGGGGGTCAGCCCCAGCATTTT. The full variable domain, its missing parts supplied by reference TRBV5-1 and TRBJ1-5, is KAGVTQTPRYLIKTRGQQVTLSCSPISGHRSVSWYQQTPGQGLQFLFEYFSETQRNKGNFPGRFSGRQFSNSRSEMNVSTLELGDSALYLCASSVSGGQPQHFGDGTRLSIL.

This clone has just a few counts. The chain couples TRBV6-5 to TRBJ2-1, with TRBD2 identical over 8 bases. V lost 7 bases to trimming and J lost 13 bases; unmatched junction nucleotides: 18. CDR1 and CDR2 (germline): MNHEY, SVGAGI. The CDR3 is 15 amino acids. The CDR3 DNA reads TGTGCCAGCACCGACGGTCTGCTAGCGGGTCGGGGACAGTTCTTC. Encoded protein: CASTDGLLAGRGQFF.

The chain joins TRBV10-1 to TRBJ2-5, with TRBD1 as a possible D gene (6 bases). Germline assignment: CDR1 WNHNN and CDR2 SYGVQD (reference sequence). The CDR3 is 14 residues long. V lost 3 bases and J lost 1, with 9 bases in between. The CDR3 reads CASSDPGAQETQYF. The CDR3 bases are TGCGCCAGCAGTGACCCAGGGGCCCAAGAGACCCAGTACTTC.

The rearrangement links TRBV7-2 to TRBJ2-5; 11 bases match TRBD2. CDR3 size: 15 residues. Unmatched junction bases numbered 3, after V lost 4 bases and J lost 2 bases. Germline V gene lookup returns CDR1 SGHTA and CDR2 FQGNSA. DNA for the CDR3: TGTGCCAGCAGCTGGACTAGCGGGCCGCAAGAGACCCAGTACTTC. It specifies CASSWTSGPQETQYF.